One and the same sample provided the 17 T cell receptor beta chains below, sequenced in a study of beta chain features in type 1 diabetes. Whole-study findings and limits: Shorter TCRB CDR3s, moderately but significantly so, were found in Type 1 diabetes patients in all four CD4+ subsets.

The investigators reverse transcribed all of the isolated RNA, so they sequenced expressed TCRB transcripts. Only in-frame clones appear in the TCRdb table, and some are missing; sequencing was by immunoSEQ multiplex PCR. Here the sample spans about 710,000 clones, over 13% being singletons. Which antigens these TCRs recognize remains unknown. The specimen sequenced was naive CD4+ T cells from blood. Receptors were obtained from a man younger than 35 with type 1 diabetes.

For the CDR3, the DNA is TGTGCCAGCTCAAGGGCGACTACATTCAACAATGAGCAGTTCTTC. Its protein is CASSRATTFNNEQFF. The J gene is TRBJ2-1, the V gene TRBV18; TRBD2 is a possible D gene (5 bases). CDR1 and CDR2 (germline): KGHSH, LQKENI. The CDR3 sequence is 15 residues long. Trimming took off 5 bases at V and 5 bases at J, with 16 bases between the two ends.

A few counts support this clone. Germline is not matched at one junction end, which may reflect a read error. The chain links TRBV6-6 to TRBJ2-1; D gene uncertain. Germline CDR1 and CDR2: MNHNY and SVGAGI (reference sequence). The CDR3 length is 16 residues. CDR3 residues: CAGSYSGRSSYNEQFF. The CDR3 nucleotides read TGTGCCGGCAGTTACTCCGGCAGGAGTTCATACAATGAGCAGTTCTTC.

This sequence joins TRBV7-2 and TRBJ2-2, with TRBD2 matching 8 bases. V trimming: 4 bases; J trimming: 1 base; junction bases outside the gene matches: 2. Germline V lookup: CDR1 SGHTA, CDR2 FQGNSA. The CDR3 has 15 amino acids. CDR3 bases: TGTGCCAGCAGCTCCCTAGCGGGGAACACCGGGGAGCTGTTTTTT. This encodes CASSSLAGNTGELFF. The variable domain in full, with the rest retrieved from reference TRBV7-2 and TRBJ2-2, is GAGVSQSPSNKVTEKGKDVELRCDPISGHTALYWYRQSLGQGLEFLIYFQGNSAPDKSGLPSDRFSAERTGGSVSTLTIQRTQQEDSAVYLCASSSLAGNTGELFFGEGSRLTVL.

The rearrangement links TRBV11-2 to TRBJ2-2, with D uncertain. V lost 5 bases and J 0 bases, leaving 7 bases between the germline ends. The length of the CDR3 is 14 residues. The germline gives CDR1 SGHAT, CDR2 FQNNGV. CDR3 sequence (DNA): TGTGCCAGCAGCGGTCTCTCGAACACCGGGGAGCTGTTTTTT. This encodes CASSGLSNTGELFF.

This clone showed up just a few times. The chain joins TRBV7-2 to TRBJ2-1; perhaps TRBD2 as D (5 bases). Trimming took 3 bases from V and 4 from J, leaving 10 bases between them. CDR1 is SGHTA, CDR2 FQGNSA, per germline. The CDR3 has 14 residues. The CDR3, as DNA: TGTGCCAGCAGCTTGTCGACTACGTACAATGAGCAGTTCTTC. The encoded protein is CASSLSTTYNEQFF.

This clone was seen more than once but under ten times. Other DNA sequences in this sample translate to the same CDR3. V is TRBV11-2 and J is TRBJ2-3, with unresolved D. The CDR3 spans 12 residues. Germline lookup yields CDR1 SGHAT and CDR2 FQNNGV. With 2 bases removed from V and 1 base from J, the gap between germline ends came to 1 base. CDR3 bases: TGTGCCAGCAGCTTACGCACAGATACGCAGTATTTT. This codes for CASSLRTDTQYF.

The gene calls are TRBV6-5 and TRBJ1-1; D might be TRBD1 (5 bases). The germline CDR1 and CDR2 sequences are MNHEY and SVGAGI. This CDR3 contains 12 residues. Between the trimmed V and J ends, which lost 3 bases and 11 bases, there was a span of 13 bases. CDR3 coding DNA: TGTGCCAGCAGTTATCAGGGTTCCAGGGCTTTCTTT. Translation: CASSYQGSRAFF.

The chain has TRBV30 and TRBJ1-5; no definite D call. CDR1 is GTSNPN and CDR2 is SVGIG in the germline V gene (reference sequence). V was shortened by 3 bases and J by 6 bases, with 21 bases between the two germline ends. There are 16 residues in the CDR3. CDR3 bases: TGTGCCTGGAGGAGTTTCGGTGCCTATGGGAGTCAGCCCCAGCATTTT. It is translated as CAWRSFGAYGSQPQHF. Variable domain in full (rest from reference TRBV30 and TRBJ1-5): SQTIHQWPATLVQPVGSPLSLECTVEGTSNPNLYWYRQAAGRGLQLLFYSVGIGQISSEVPQNLSASRPQDRQFILSSKKLLLSDSGFYLCAWRSFGAYGSQPQHFGDGTRLSIL.

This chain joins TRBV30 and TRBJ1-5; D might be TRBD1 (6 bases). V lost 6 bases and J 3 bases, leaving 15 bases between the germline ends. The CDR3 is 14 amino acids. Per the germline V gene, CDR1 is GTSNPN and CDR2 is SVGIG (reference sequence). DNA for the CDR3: TGTGCCTGTGCAGGGGCAGCCCCCAATCAGCCCCAGCATTTT. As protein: CACAGAAPNQPQHF.

The CDR3 reads CASSYPPGLGNTIYF. CDR3 sequence (DNA): TGTGCCAGCAGTTACCCCCCGGGACTCGGAAACACCATATATTTT. This chain connects TRBV28 to TRBJ1-3; weak D call: TRBD1 (5 bases). The CDR3 totals 15 residues. V was pared by 4 bases and J by 4 bases, with 14 bases between. The V gene's germline CDR1 is MDHEN and CDR2 SYDVKM.

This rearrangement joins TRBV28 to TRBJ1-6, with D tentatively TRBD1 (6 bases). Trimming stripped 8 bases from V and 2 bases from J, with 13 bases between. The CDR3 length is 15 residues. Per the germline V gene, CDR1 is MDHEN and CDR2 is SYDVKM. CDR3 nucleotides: TGTGCCAGCGGGCGAGGGGGAACCTATAATTCACCCCTCCACTTT. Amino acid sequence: CASGRGGTYNSPLHF. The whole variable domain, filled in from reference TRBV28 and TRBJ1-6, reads DVKVTQSSRYLVKRTGEKVFLECVQDMDHENMFWYRQDPGLGLRLIYFSYDVKMKEKGDIPEGYSVSREKKERFSLILESASTNQTSMYLCASGRGGTYNSPLHFGNGTRLTVT.

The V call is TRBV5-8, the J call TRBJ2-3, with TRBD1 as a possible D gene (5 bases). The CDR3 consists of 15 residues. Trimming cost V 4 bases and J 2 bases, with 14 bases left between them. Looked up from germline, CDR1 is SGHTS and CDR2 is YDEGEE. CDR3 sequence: CASSPRRGYTDTQYF. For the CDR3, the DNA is TGTGCCAGCAGCCCCCGAAGGGGCTACACAGATACGCAGTATTTT.

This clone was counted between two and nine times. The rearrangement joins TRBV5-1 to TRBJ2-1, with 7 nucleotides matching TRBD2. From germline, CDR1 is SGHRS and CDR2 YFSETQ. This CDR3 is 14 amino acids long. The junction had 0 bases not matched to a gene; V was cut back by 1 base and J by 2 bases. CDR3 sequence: CASSLSGTYNEQFF. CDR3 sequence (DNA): TGCGCCAGCAGCTTGAGCGGGACCTACAATGAGCAGTTCTTC.

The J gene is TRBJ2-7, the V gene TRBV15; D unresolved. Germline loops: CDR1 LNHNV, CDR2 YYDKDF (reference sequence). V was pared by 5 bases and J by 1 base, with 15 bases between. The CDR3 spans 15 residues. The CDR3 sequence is CATSLYPDGSYEQYF. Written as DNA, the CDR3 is TGTGCCACCAGCCTTTACCCGGACGGTTCCTACGAGCAGTACTTC.

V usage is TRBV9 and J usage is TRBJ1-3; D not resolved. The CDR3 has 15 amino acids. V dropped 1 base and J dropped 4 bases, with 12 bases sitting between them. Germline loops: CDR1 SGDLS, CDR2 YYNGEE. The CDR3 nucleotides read TGTGCCAGCAGCGTAAAGCTTTCGGGAGGAAACACCATATATTTT. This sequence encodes CASSVKLSGGNTIYF.

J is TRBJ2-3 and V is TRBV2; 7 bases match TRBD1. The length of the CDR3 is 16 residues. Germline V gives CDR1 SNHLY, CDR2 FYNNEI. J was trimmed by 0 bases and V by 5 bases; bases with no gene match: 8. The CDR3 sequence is CASSRGQPTSTDTQYF. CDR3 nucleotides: TGTGCCAGCAGTAGGGGACAGCCCACGAGCACAGATACGCAGTATTTT.

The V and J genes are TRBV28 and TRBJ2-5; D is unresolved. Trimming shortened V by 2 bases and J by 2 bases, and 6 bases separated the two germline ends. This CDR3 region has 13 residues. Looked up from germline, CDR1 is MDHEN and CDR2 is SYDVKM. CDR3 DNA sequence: TGTGCCAGCAGTTTACACAAACAAGAGACCCAGTACTTC. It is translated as CASSLHKQETQYF.